This entry lists 18 T cell receptor beta chains sequenced from one sample in a study of blood T cell repertoires in COVID-19. Using immunoSEQ multiplex PCR, the repertoire was profiled, and TCRdb retains in-frame clones only, with some absent. This sample carries 90,000 to 120,000 clones, about four fifths of them seen once, and the ten largest clones take around 4.4%. The specimen sequenced was peripheral blood. These receptors were collected from a human donor in a cohort sampled during active COVID-19.

The rearrangement uses TRBV25-1 and TRBJ1-2; a possible D gene is TRBD1 (6 bases). The CDR3 has 14 residues. V was cut by 4 bases and J by 1 base, with 10 bases left in between. Germline CDR1 reads MGHDK; CDR2 reads SYGVNS. CDR3 sequence reads: CASSGAGVNYGYTF. The CDR3, as DNA: TGTGCCAGCAGTGGGGCAGGGGTTAACTATGGCTACACCTTC.

This clone was detected a few times. The genes are TRBV6-6 and TRBJ2-2; possibly TRBD1 for D (6 bases). Germline CDR1 reads MNHNY; CDR2 reads SVGAGI (reference sequence). This CDR3 spans 14 amino acids. V dropped 8 bases and J dropped 8 bases, with 18 bases sitting between them. This chain's CDR3 is CASVDSLQFGELFF. CDR3 DNA sequence: TGTGCCAGCGTGGACAGCCTGCAATTTGGGGAGCTGTTTTTT.

The chain carries TRBV18 and TRBJ2-3; tentatively, D is TRBD2 (6 bases). The germline CDR1 and CDR2 sequences are KGHSH and LQKENI. Trimming removed 3 bases from V and 6 bases from J, with 13 bases in between. This CDR3 region has 14 residues. CDR3 loop: CASSPGTPGDTQYF. The CDR3 DNA reads TGTGCCAGCTCACCGGGGACTCCTGGGGATACGCAGTATTTT.

The chain employs TRBV19 and TRBJ2-7; 10 bases align to TRBD1. V was clipped by 4 bases and J by 3 bases; unmatched bases: 12. This CDR3 comprises 17 residues. CDR1 is LNHDA and CDR2 is SQIVND in the germline V gene (reference sequence). The CDR3 nucleotides read TGTGCCAGTAGTACCCGACAGGGGGCTACCACCTACTACGAGCAGTACGTC. Encoded protein: CASSTRQGATTYYEQYV.

In nucleotides, the CDR3 is TGTGCCAGCAGTTACACAGGGAGCGGTCAGCCCCAGCATTTT. Amino acids: CASSYTGSGQPQHF. V gene TRBV27 combines with J gene TRBJ1-5; D possibly corresponds to TRBD1 (6 bases). Germline lookup yields CDR1 MNHEY and CDR2 SMNVEV (reference sequence). V lost 4 bases and J 6 bases, leaving 13 bases between the germline ends. The CDR3 runs to 14 residues.

This clone was observed once. The chain couples TRBV30 to TRBJ2-1; 14 bases are shared with TRBD2. CDR3 length: 16 residues. Trimming removed 3 bases from V and 4 bases from J; junction bases left unmatched: 5. CDR1 is GTSNPN, CDR2 SVGIG, per germline (reference sequence). CDR3 amino acids: CAWRGTSGSIYNEQFF. CDR3 DNA sequence: TGTGCCTGGAGGGGGACTAGCGGGAGTATTTACAATGAGCAGTTCTTC.

The chain uses TRBV20-1 and TRBJ2-7; D ambiguous. Trimming took off 3 bases at V and 2 bases at J, with 8 bases between the two ends. CDR3 length equals 12 residues. Germline CDR1 is DFQATT and CDR2 is SNEGSKA (reference sequence). CDR3 coding DNA: TGCAGTGCTAGTAACCTAGCCTACGAGCAGTACTTC. Translating it yields CSASNLAYEQYF.

This chain uses TRBV6-2 or TRBV6-3 with TRBJ2-7; weak D call: TRBD1 (6 bases). This CDR3 contains 13 residues. Germline CDR1 MNHEY, CDR2 SVGEGT. V was clipped by 5 bases and J by 4 bases, with 12 bases between them. The CDR3 here is CASSTGSRYEQYF. In DNA form, the CDR3 reads TGTGCCAGCAGTACAGGGAGCAGATACGAGCAGTACTTC.

The gene calls are TRBV21-1 and TRBJ1-2; TRBD1 is taken as the D call from the table, unchecked against the DNA. TRBV21-1 is a pseudogene locus. The CDR3 length is 15 residues. In DNA form, the CDR3 reads TGTGCCAGCAGCAACGGCAGGGGACCTAACTATGGCTACACCTTC. Amino acid sequence: CASSNGRGPNYGYTF.

V gene TRBV5-1 combines with J gene TRBJ1-6, with D perhaps matching TRBD1 (5 bases). Deletions cut 0 bases from V and 7 bases from J, with 11 bases between. This CDR3 has 15 residues. CDR1 SGHRS and CDR2 YFSETQ come from the germline V gene. Here the CDR3 DNA reads TGCGCCAGCAGCTTGGAGGGGATGGTGAATTCACCCCTCCACTTT. This codes for CASSLEGMVNSPLHF.

The gene calls are TRBV5-1 and TRBJ2-3; the match to TRBD1 covers 7 bases. The germline V gene encodes CDR1 SGHRS and CDR2 YFSETQ. V lost 4 bases and J lost 2; bases outside the gene matches: 4. There are 14 residues in the CDR3. The CDR3 DNA reads TGCGCCAGCAGCCCGGGACAGAACACAGATACGCAGTATTTT. As protein: CASSPGQNTDTQYF.

This chain uses TRBV27 with TRBJ1-5; D may be TRBD1 (5 bases). Germline-derived CDR1 and CDR2 are MNHEY and SMNVEV (reference sequence). V lost 6 bases to trimming and J lost 4 bases, with 13 bases between them. The CDR3 length is 14 residues. CDR3 in amino acids: CASRAGLENQPQHF. The CDR3 nucleotides read TGTGCCAGCAGAGCGGGACTGGAGAATCAGCCCCAGCATTTT.

The chain is built from TRBV5-4 and TRBJ2-5, with D possibly matching TRBD1 (5 bases). V lost 4 bases, J lost 3 bases, and 16 bases lay in between. This CDR3 is built from 15 residues. The V gene's germline CDR1 is SGHNT and CDR2 YYREEE (reference sequence). In DNA, the CDR3 is TGTGCCAGCAGCAACTCAAAGGGGCTAAAAGAGACCCAGTACTTC. The encoded protein is CASSNSKGLKETQYF.

The gene calls are TRBV5-1 and TRBJ2-5, with D possibly TRBD2 on 5 matching bases. CDR3 length equals 14 residues. Germline lookup yields CDR1 SGHRS and CDR2 YFSETQ. Trimming pared 4 bases from V and 1 base from J, leaving 11 bases between. The CDR3 spells CASSQLLVQETQYF. The CDR3 DNA follows: TGCGCCAGCAGCCAGCTACTAGTCCAAGAGACCCAGTACTTC.

This chain joins TRBV15 and TRBJ2-7, with 8 bases identical to TRBD2. Germline-derived CDR1 and CDR2 are LNHNV and YYDKDF (reference sequence). With 10 bases clipped from V and 5 bases from J, the junction kept 10 bases outside the gene matches. The CDR3 length is 13 residues. This CDR3 reads CAIGRDDRDEQYF. The DNA for the CDR3 is TGTGCCATCGGGAGGGACGACCGGGACGAGCAGTACTTC.

This rearrangement joins TRBV28 to TRBJ1-1, with 8 nucleotides matching TRBD1. The V gene end was trimmed by 8 bases and the J gene end by 2 bases; junction bases not matched to a gene: 7. Germline CDR1 is MDHEN and CDR2 is SYDVKM. This CDR3 spans 14 amino acids. The CDR3 coding sequence is TGTGCCAGCTGCGGACAGGGACGAAACACTGAAGCTTTCTTT. Residues: CASCGQGRNTEAFF.

The chain uses TRBV6-2 or TRBV6-3 and TRBJ2-1; D is unresolved. The germline V gene has CDR1 MNHEY and CDR2 SVGEGT. Trimming removed 4 bases at V and 4 bases at J, with 8 bases between. The CDR3 has 13 residues. This chain's CDR3 is CASSSYSYNEQFF. CDR3 DNA: TGTGCCAGCAGTTCCTACAGTTACAATGAGCAGTTCTTC.

As DNA, the CDR3 is TGTGCCAGCAGCCAAGGGGAGTTGATAGTGTCCCAAGAGACCCAGTACTTC. Protein product: CASSQGELIVSQETQYF. The chain has TRBV3-1 (or the pseudogene TRBV3-2) and TRBJ2-5, with D possibly matching TRBD2 (5 bases). Per germline, CDR1 LGHDT and CDR2 YNNKEL (reference sequence). CDR3 length equals 17 residues. Trimming stripped 1 base from V and 1 base from J, with 16 bases between.